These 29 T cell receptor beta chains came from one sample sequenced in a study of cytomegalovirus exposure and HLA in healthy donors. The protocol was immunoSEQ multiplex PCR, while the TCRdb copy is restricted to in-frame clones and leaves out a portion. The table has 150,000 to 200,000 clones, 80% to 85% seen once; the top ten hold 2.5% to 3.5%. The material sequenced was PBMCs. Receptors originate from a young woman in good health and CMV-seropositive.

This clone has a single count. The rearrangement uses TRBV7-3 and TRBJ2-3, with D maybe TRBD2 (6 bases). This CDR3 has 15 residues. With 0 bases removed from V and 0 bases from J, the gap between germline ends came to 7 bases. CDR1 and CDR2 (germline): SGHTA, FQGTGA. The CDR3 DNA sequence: TGTGCCAGCAGCTTAACCGGGGGTAGCACAGATACGCAGTATTTT. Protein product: CASSLTGGSTDTQYF.

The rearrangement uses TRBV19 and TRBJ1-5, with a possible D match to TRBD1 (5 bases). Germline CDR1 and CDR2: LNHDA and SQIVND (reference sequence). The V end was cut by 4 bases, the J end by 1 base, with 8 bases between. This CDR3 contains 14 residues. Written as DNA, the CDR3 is TGTGCCAGTAGTACAGGGTTCAGCAATCAGCCCCAGCATTTT. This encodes CASSTGFSNQPQHF.

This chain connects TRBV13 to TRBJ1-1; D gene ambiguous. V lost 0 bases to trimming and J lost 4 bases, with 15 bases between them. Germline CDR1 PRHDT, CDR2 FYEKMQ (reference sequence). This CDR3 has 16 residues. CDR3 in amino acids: CASSLGGFSLGTEAFF. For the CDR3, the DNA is TGTGCCAGCAGCTTAGGGGGTTTTAGCTTGGGCACTGAAGCTTTCTTT. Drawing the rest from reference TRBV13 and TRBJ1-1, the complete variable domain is AAGVIQSPRHLIKEKRETATLKCYPIPRHDTVYWYQQGPGQDPQFLISFYEKMQSDKGSIPDRFSAQQFSDYHSELNMSSLELGDSALYFCASSLGGFSLGTEAFFGQGTRLTVV.

CDR3: CASSQGGGDTQYF. The CDR3 region has the DNA TGTGCCAGCAGTCAAGGGGGTGGAGATACGCAGTATTTT. The chain couples TRBV27 to TRBJ2-3, with a possible D match to TRBD1 (6 bases). With 5 bases removed from V and 5 bases from J, the gap between germline ends came to 11 bases. Germline CDR1 is MNHEY and CDR2 is SMNVEV (reference sequence). This CDR3 spans 13 amino acids.

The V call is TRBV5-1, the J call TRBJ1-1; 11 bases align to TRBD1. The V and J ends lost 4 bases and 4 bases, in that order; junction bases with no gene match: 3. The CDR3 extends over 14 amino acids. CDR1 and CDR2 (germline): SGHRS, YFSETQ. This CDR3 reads CASSTGTGGTEAFF. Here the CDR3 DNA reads TGCGCCAGCAGCACCGGGACAGGGGGCACTGAAGCTTTCTTT.

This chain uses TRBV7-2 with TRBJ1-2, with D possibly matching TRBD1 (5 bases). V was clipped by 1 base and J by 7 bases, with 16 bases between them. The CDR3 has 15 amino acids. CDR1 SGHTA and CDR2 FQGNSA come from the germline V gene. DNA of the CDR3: TGTGCCAGCAGCTTAGACGGCCAGGGTTCGGGTGGCTACACCTTC. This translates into CASSLDGQGSGGYTF.

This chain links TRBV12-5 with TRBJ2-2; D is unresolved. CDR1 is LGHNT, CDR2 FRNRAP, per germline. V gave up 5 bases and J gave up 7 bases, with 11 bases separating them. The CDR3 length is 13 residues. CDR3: CASGSRGSGELFF. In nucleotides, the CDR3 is TGTGCTAGTGGTAGTCGAGGAAGCGGGGAGCTGTTTTTT.

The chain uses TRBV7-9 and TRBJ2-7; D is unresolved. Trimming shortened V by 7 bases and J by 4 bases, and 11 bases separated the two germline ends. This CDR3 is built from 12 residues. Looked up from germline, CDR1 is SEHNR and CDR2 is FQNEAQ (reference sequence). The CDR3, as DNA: TGTGCCAGCATAGGAGAGGTTTACGAGCAGTACTTC. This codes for CASIGEVYEQYF. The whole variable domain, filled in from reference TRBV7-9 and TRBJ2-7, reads DTGVSQNPRHKITKRGQNVTFRCDPISEHNRLYWYRQTLGQGPEFLTYFQNEAQLEKSRLLSDRFSAERPKGSFSTLEIQRTEQGDSAMYLCASIGEVYEQYFGPGTRLTVT.

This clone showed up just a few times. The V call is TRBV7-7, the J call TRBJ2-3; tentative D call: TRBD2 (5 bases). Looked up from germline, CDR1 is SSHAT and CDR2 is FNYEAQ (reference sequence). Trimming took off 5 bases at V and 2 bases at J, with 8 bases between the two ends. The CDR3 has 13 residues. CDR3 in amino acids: CASSPGFTDTQYF. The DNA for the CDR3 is TGTGCCAGCAGCCCGGGGTTCACAGATACGCAGTATTTT. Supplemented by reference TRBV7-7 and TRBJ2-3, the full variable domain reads GAGVSQSPRYKVTKRGQDVTLRCDPISSHATLYWYQQALGQGPEFLTYFNYEAQPDKSGLPSDRFSAERPEGSISTLTIQRTEQRDSAMYRCASSPGFTDTQYFGPGTRLTVL.

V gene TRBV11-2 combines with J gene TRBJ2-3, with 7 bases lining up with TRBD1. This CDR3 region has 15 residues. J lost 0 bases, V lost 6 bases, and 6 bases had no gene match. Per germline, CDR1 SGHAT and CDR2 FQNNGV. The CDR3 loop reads CASRKDRASTDTQYF. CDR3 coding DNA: TGTGCCAGCAGGAAAGACAGGGCTAGCACAGATACGCAGTATTTT.

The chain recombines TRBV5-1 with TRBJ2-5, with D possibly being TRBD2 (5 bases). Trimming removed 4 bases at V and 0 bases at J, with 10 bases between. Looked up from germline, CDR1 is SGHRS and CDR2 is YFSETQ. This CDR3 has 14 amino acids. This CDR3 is CASSNPRDQETQYF. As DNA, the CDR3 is TGCGCCAGCAGCAACCCGCGGGACCAAGAGACCCAGTACTTC.

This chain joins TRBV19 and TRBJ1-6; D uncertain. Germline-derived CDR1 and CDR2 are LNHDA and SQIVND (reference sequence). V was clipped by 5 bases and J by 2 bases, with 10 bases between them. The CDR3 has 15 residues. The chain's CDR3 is CASSYLTAYNSPLHF. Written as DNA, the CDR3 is TGTGCCAGTAGTTATCTTACTGCCTATAATTCACCCCTCCACTTT.

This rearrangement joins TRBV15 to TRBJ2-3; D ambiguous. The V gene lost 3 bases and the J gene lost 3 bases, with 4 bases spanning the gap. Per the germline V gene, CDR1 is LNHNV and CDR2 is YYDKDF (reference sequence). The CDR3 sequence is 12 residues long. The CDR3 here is CATSSVTDTQYF. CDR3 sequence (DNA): TGTGCCACCAGCAGTGTAACAGATACGCAGTATTTT.

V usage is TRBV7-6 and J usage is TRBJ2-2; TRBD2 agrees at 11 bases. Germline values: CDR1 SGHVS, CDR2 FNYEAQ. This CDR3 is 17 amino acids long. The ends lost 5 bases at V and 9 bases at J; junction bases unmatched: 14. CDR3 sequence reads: CASSPFSLAGAARELFF. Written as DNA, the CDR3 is TGTGCCAGCAGCCCCTTTTCACTAGCGGGGGCCGCGCGGGAGCTGTTTTTT.

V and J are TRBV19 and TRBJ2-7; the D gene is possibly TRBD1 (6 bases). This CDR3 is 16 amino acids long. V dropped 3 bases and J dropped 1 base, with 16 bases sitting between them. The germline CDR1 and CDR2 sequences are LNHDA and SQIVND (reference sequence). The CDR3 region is CASSISAPRGSYEQYF. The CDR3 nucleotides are TGTGCCAGTAGTATCTCGGCTCCCAGGGGATCCTACGAGCAGTACTTC.

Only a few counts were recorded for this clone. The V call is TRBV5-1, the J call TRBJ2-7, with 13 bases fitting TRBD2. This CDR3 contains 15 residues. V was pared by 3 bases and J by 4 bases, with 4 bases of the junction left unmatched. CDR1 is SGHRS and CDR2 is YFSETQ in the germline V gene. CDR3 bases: TGCGCCAGCAGCTCTGGACTAGCGGGGGTGTACGAGCAGTACTTC. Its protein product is CASSSGLAGVYEQYF. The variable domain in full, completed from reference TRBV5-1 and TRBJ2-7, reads KAGVTQTPRYLIKTRGQQVTLSCSPISGHRSVSWYQQTPGQGLQFLFEYFSETQRNKGNFPGRFSGRQFSNSRSEMNVSTLELGDSALYLCASSSGLAGVYEQYFGPGTRLTVT.

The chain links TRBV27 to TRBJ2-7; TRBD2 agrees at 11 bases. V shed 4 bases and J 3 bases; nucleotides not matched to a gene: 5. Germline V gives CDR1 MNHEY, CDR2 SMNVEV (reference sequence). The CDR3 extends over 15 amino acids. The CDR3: CASSSRLAGIYEQYF. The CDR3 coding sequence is TGTGCCAGCAGTTCTAGACTAGCGGGGATCTACGAGCAGTACTTC.

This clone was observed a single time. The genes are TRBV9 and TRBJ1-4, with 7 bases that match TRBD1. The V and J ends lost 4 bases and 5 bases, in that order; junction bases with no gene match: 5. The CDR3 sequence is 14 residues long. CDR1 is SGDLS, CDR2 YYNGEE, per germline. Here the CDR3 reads CASSLGQTNEKLFF. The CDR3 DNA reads TGTGCCAGCAGCCTGGGACAGACGAATGAAAAACTGTTTTTT.

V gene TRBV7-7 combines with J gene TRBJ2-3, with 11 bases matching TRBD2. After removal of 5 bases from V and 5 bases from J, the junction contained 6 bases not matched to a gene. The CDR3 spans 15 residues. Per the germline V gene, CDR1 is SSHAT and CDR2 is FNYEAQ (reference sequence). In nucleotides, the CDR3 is TGTGCCAGCAGCAAGACTAGCGGGGATGGAGATACGCAGTATTTT. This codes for CASSKTSGDGDTQYF. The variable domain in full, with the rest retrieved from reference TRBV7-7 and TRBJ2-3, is GAGVSQSPRYKVTKRGQDVTLRCDPISSHATLYWYQQALGQGPEFLTYFNYEAQPDKSGLPSDRFSAERPEGSISTLTIQRTEQRDSAMYRCASSKTSGDGDTQYFGPGTRLTVL.

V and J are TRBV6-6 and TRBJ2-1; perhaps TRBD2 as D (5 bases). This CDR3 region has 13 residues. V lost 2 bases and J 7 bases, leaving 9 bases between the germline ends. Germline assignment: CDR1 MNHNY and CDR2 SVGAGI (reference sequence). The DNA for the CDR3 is TGTGCCAGCAGTTACAACGGGGAAAATGAGCAGTTCTTC. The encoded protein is CASSYNGENEQFF.

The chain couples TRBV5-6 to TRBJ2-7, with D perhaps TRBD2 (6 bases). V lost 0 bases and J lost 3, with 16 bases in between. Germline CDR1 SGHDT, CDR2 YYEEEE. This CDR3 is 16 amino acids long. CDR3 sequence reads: CASSLVSAGSYYEQYF. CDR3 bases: TGTGCCAGCAGCTTGGTTTCTGCGGGGTCCTACTACGAGCAGTACTTC.

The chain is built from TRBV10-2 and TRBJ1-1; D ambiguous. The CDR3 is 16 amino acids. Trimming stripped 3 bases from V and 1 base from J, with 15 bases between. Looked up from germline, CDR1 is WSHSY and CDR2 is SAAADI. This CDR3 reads CASSEDLMGGNTEAFF. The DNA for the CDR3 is TGCGCCAGCAGTGAAGACCTGATGGGAGGGAACACTGAAGCTTTCTTT.

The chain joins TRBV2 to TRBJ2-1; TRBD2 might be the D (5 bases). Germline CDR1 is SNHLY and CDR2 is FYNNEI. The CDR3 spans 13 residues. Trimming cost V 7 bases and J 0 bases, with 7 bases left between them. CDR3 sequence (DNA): TGTGCCAGCAACGGGATCTCCTACAATGAGCAGTTCTTC. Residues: CASNGISYNEQFF. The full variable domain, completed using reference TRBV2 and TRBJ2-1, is EPEVTQTPSHQVTQMGQEVILRCVPISNHLYFYWYRQILGQKVEFLVSFYNNEISEKSEIFDDQFSVERPDGSNFTLKIRSTKLEDSAMYFCASNGISYNEQFFGPGTRLTVL.

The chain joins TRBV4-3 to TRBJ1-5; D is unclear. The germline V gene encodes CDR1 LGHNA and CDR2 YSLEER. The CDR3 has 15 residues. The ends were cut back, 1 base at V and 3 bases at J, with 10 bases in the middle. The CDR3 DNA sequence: TGCGCCAGCAGCCAAGGTTCGGGAAACAATCAGCCCCAGCATTTT. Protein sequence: CASSQGSGNNQPQHF.

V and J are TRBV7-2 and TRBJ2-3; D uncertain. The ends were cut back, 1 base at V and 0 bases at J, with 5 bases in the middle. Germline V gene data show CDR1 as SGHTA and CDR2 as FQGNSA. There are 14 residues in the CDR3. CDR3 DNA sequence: TGTGCCAGCAGCTTAGTATCCAGCACAGATACGCAGTATTTT. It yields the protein CASSLVSSTDTQYF.

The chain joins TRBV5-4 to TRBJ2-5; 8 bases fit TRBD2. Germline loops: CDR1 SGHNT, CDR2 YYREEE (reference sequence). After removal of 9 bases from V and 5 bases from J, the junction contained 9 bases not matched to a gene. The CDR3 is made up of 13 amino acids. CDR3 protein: CATGRGGQETQYF. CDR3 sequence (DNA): TGTGCCACCGGCCGGGGGGGCCAGGAGACCCAGTACTTC.

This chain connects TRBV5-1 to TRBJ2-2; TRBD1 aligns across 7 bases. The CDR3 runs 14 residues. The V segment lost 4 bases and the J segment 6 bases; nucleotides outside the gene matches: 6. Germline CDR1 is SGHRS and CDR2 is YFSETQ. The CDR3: CASSTRTGAGELFF. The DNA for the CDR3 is TGCGCCAGCAGCACAAGGACAGGTGCCGGGGAGCTGTTTTTT. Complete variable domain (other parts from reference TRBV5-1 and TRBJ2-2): KAGVTQTPRYLIKTRGQQVTLSCSPISGHRSVSWYQQTPGQGLQFLFEYFSETQRNKGNFPGRFSGRQFSNSRSEMNVSTLELGDSALYLCASSTRTGAGELFFGEGSRLTVL.

The CDR3 bases are TGCGCCAGCAGCCCAGGACAGGGGGCGTCAGTAGCTTTCTTT. Its translation: CASSPGQGASVAFF. The chain carries TRBV5-1 and TRBJ1-1, with 11 bases fitting TRBD1. This CDR3 region has 14 residues. V lost 4 bases to trimming and J lost 10 bases; unmatched junction nucleotides: 9. Germline assignment: CDR1 SGHRS and CDR2 YFSETQ.

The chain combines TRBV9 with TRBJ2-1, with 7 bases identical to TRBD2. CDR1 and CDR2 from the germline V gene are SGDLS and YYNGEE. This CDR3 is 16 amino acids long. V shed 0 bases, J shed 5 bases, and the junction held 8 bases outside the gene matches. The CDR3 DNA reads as TGTGCCAGCAGCGTAGTGCAAAGCGGGGTCAACAATGAGCAGTTCTTC. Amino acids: CASSVVQSGVNNEQFF.